The rows below give T cell receptor beta chains drawn from one sample of a study of CD8 T cells in Susac syndrome. TCRdb ran MiXCR on the immunoSEQ multiplex PCR reads and lists one entry per CDR3 protein. The sample shows 150,000 to 190,000 distinct CDR3 sequences, roughly 96% of them seen only once. The sample comprised CD4+ T cells from PBMCs. The receptors were gathered from a human donor with Susac syndrome. Both conserved end residues are part of each CDR3. Each record gives: CDR3 protein, CDR3 DNA, CDR3 length, V gene, J gene, D gene, clone size. The D gene is left open where the match is weak. The listing skips clone size in some rows; elsewhere it reads once, few, many or a size class.

CASSIEGESSYNEQFF	TGTGCCAGTAGTATAGAAGGGGAGAGCTCCTACAATGAGCAGTTCTTC	16	TRBV19	TRBJ2-1	.	.
CASSPQSGGMGEQYF	TGTGCCAGCAGCCCCCAGAGCGGGGGGATGGGCGAGCAGTACTTC	15	TRBV3-1	TRBJ2-7	TRBD2	.
CASSQDQGGVQYF	TGTGCCAGCAGCCAGGACCAGGGAGGGGTGCAGTACTTC	13	TRBV11-3	TRBJ2-7	TRBD2	.
CASSLRRFLRAGDSGELFF	TGTGCCAGCAGCTTACGTCGGTTTTTGCGGGCAGGGGATTCCGGGGAGCTGTTTTTT	19	TRBV11-1	TRBJ2-2	.	.
CASSVASAFSYEQYF	TGTGCCAGCAGCGTAGCTTCCGCCTTCTCCTACGAGCAGTACTTC	15	TRBV9	TRBJ2-7	.	once
CASSGSPYNEQFF	TGTGCTAGTTCGGGTTCCCCCTACAATGAGCAGTTCTTC	13	TRBV12-5	TRBJ2-1	.	.
CSASPGGGDNSPLHF	TGCAGTGCTAGTCCGGGGGGGGGAGATAATTCACCCCTCCACTTT	15	TRBV20-1	TRBJ1-6	.	.
CSAPLTGQETQYF	TGCAGTGCCCCATTAACAGGGCAAGAGACCCAGTACTTC	13	TRBV20-1	TRBJ2-5	.	.
CSVGTGDYGYTF	TGCAGCGTTGGGACAGGGGACTATGGCTACACCTTC	12	TRBV29-1	TRBJ1-2	TRBD1	once
CSASGASGQNIQYF	TGCAGTGCTAGTGGTGCTAGCGGCCAAAACATTCAGTACTTC	14	TRBV20-1	TRBJ2-4	TRBD2	.
CASSAGHHNQPQHF	TGTGCCAGCAGCGCGGGACACCACAATCAGCCCCAGCATTTT	14	TRBV9	TRBJ1-5	.	.
CASGPQTGKFYNEQFF	TGTGCTAGTGGACCCCAGACAGGGAAATTTTACAATGAGCAGTTCTTC	16	TRBV12-5	TRBJ2-1	TRBD1	.
CASSQTSRETQYF	TGTGCCAGCAGCCAGACTAGTCGAGAGACCCAGTACTTC	13	TRBV3-1	TRBJ2-5	.	.
CASNKTVISYEQYF	TGTGCCAGTAATAAGACAGTGATTTCTTACGAGCAGTACTTC	14	TRBV19	TRBJ2-7	.	.
CATSSRPMGDIQYF	TGTGCCACCAGCAGCCGACCGATGGGGGACATTCAGTACTTC	14	TRBV15	TRBJ2-4	.	.
CASSLESGIETQYF	TGTGCCAGCAGCTTGGAGTCAGGGATCGAGACCCAGTACTTC	14	TRBV5-4	TRBJ2-5	.	.
CASSLAGEPYNEQFF	TGCGCCAGCAGCTTAGCGGGGGAGCCCTACAATGAGCAGTTCTTC	15	TRBV5-1	TRBJ2-1	TRBD2	.
CASSYDRYSPLHF	TGTGCCAGCAGCTACGACCGCTATTCACCCCTCCACTTT	13	TRBV6-2/TRBV6-3	TRBJ1-6	.	.
CASSRTSGVPREQFF	TGTGCCAGCAGTCGGACTAGCGGGGTCCCTCGGGAGCAGTTCTTC	15	TRBV12-3/TRBV12-4	TRBJ2-1	TRBD2	.
CASSPLQGVNGELFF	TGTGCCAGCAGCCCTCTACAGGGAGTAAACGGGGAGCTGTTTTTT	15	TRBV9	TRBJ2-2	.	.
CASSYQGLRETQYF	TGTGCCAGCAGTTACCAGGGACTTCGAGAGACCCAGTACTTC	14	TRBV6-5	TRBJ2-5	.	.
CASSDLGGAETQYF	TGTGCCAGCAGTGACCTTGGGGGCGCGGAGACCCAGTACTTC	14	TRBV7-9	TRBJ2-5	.	.
CAVHRNSPLHF	TGTGCCGTGCACAGAAATTCACCCCTCCACTTT	11	TRBV2	TRBJ1-6	.	.
CSVDAQGYEQYF	TGCAGCGTTGACGCCCAGGGGTACGAGCAGTACTTC	12	TRBV29-1	TRBJ2-7	.	.
CSVELGQGLEAFF	TGCAGCGTTGAGCTGGGACAGGGGCTTGAAGCTTTCTTT	13	TRBV29-1	TRBJ1-1	TRBD1	.
CASSVLSFQPQHF	TGTGCCAGCAGTGTCCTTAGCTTTCAGCCCCAGCATTTT	13	TRBV25-1	TRBJ1-5	.	.
CASSLQRGENEQFF	TGTGCCAGCAGTTTACAGCGGGGCGAGAATGAGCAGTTCTTC	14	TRBV12-3/TRBV12-4	TRBJ2-1	TRBD2	once
CASSSWTGGQPQHF	TGTGCCAGCAGTTCGTGGACAGGCGGTCAGCCCCAGCATTTT	14	TRBV12-3/TRBV12-4	TRBJ1-5	TRBD1	.